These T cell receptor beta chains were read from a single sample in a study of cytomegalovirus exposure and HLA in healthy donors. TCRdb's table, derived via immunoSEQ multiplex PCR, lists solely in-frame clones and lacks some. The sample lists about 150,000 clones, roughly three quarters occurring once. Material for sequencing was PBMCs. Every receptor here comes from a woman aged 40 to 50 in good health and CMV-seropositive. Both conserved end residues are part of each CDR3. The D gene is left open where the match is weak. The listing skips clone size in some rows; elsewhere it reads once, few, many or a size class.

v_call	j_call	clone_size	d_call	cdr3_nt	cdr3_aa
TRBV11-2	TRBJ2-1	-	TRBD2	TGTGCCAGCAGCTCCCGGACTAGCGGGGGGGAGGGGCAGTTCTTC	CASSSRTSGGEGQFF
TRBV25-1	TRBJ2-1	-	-	TGTGCCAGCAGTGAGTCCTCAGGTCCGAGCTCCTACAATGAGCAGTTCTTC	CASSESSGPSSYNEQFF
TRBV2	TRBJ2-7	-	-	TGTGCCACTCAAAGACATGATCGGTCGGACACCTACGAGCAGTACTTC	CATQRHDRSDTYEQYF
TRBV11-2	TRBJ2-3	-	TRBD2	TGTGCCAGCAGCATACTCGGGGGGAGCACAGATACGCAGTATTTT	CASSILGGSTDTQYF
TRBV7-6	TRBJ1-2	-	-	TGTGCCAGCAGCTTAGCGGGGCAGGCGGGCTACACCTTC	CASSLAGQAGYTF
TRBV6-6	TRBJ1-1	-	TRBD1	TGTGCCAGCAGTAAACAGGGGGAGGATGAAGCTTTCTTT	CASSKQGEDEAFF
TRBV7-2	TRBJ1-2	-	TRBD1	TGTGCCAGCAGCTCGGACAGGGCTGGCTACACCTTC	CASSSDRAGYTF
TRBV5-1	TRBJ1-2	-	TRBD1	TGCGCCAGCAGCATATCCGACAGGGATCGCTATGGCTACACCTTC	CASSISDRDRYGYTF
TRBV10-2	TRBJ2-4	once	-	TGCGCCAGCAGTGAGTCGACAAGTTTTAAGCTAGCCAAAAACATTCAGTACTTC	CASSESTSFKLAKNIQYF
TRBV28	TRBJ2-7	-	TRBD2	TGTGCCAGCAGTACTCTAGGGAGGGCCTCCTACGAGCAGTACTTC	CASSTLGRASYEQYF
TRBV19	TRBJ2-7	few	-	TGTGCCAGTACCAATTTCGAGGACAGCGAGCAGTACTTC	CASTNFEDSEQYF
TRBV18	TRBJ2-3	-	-	TGTGCCAGCTCACAACACGCCGGGACAGATACGCAGTATTTT	CASSQHAGTDTQYF
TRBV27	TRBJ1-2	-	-	TGTGCCAGCAGGGGGCGCGGAGTCTATGGCTACACCTTC	CASRGRGVYGYTF
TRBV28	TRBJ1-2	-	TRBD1	TGTGCCAGTTCCGGGACAGCGTATAACTATGGCTACACCTTC	CASSGTAYNYGYTF
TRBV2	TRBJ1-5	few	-	TGTGCCAGCAGAAGGCGGTTCAATCAGCCCCAGCATTTT	CASRRRFNQPQHF
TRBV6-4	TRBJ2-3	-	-	TGTGCCAGCAGTGCCACCTTGGGGGCGAATACGCAGTATTTT	CASSATLGANTQYF
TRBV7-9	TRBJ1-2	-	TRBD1	TGTGCCAGCAGCTTAGAGGTCTCGACAGGGGGCTATGGCTACACCTTC	CASSLEVSTGGYGYTF
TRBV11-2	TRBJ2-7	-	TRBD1	TGTGCCAGCAGCTTAGACTCGGACAGGGGGCTGAACGAGCAGTACTTC	CASSLDSDRGLNEQYF
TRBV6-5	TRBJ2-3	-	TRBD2	TGTGCCAGCAGTTACTCCATAGCGGGGGGAGAAGATACGCAGTATTTT	CASSYSIAGGEDTQYF
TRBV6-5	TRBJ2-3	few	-	TGTGCCAGCAGGCTTGATAGTGGCACAGATACGCAGTATTTT	CASRLDSGTDTQYF
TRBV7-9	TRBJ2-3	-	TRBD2	TGTGCCAGCAGATTAGGACCGGCGGGGGGAAACACAGATACGCAGTATTTT	CASRLGPAGGNTDTQYF
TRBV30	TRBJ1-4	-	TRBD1	TGTGCCTGGAACCGGGACAGGGCCGAAAAACTGTTTTTT	CAWNRDRAEKLFF
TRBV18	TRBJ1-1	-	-	TGTGCCAGCTCACCAGCTCCTATCGGGGTGGTCACTGAAGCTTTCTTT	CASSPAPIGVVTEAFF
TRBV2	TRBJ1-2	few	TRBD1	TGTGCCAGCAGTGAAGCACAGGGGAGTGTAGGCTACACCTTC	CASSEAQGSVGYTF
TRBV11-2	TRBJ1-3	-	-	TGTGCCAGCAGCTCTATCACAGGACGGAGAGGCTCTGGAAACACCATATATTTT	CASSSITGRRGSGNTIYF
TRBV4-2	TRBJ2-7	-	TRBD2	TGTGCCAGCAGCCTGACCGGGACTAGCGGCTACGAGCAGTACTTC	CASSLTGTSGYEQYF
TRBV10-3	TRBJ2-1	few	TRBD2	TGTGCCATCAGGGCTAGCGGGGGGATTACCTCCTACAATGAGCAGTTCTTC	CAIRASGGITSYNEQFF
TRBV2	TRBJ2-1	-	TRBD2	TGTGCCAGCAGTTGGACTAGCGGGGGCTCCTACAATGAGCAGTTCTTC	CASSWTSGGSYNEQFF
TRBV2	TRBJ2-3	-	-	TGTGCCAGCAGTGACCTAGCCAGAGATACGCAGTATTTT	CASSDLARDTQYF
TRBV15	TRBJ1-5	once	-	TGTGCCACCAGCAGAGACAGGATCAATCAGCCCCAGCATTTT	CATSRDRINQPQHF
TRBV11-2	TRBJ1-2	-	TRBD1	TGTGCCAGCAGCCCAGTGGACAGGGGCCCATATGGCTACACCTTC	CASSPVDRGPYGYTF
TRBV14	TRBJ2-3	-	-	TGTGCCAGCAGCCAAGATGGCGGTATCCTCACAGATACGCAGTATTTT	CASSQDGGILTDTQYF
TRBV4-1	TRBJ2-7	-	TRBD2	TGCGCCAGCAGCCAAGGCAGACTAGCGGGGGGGAAGTACTACGAGCAGTACTTC	CASSQGRLAGGKYYEQYF
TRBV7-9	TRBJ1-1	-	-	TGTGCCAGCAGCTTAGCCGACAGGTTGAACACTGAAGCTTTCTTT	CASSLADRLNTEAFF
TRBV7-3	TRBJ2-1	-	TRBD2	TGTGCCAGCAGCGCGACTAGCGGGGGAGCCTTGGCGCAGTTCTTC	CASSATSGGALAQFF
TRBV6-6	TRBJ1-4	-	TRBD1	TGTGCCAGCAGTCGGACAGGGTCGAATGAACCACTGTTTTTT	CASSRTGSNEPLFF